This note documents a single T cell receptor beta chain sequence. The method was immunoSEQ multiplex PCR; TCRdb's version includes in-frame clones alone and lacks a portion of them. This table has approximately 100,000 clones, approximately 90% appearing once. This record belongs to a study of OX40 agonist ivuxolimab in advanced cancers. Patients were excluded for autoimmune disease history or systemic immunosuppression. Germline V lookup: CDR1 LNHDA, CDR2 SQIVND (reference sequence). V shed 7 bases and J shed 1 base, with 11 bases lying between them. The CDR3 runs to 14 residues. Sample: CD4+ or CD8+ T cells sorted from blood, taken in a trial of the OX40 agonist ivuxolimab. The origin of this receptor is an adult with an advanced solid tumor such as melanoma, head and neck, liver or kidney cancer. V gene TRBV19 combines with J gene TRBJ1-5; no reliable D call. CDR3 protein: CASTLPQSNQPQHF. The CDR3 coding sequence is TGTGCCAGTACCCTACCACAGAGCAATCAGCCCCAGCATTTT.